Below are 25 T cell receptor beta chains sequenced from a single sample in a study of cytomegalovirus exposure and HLA in healthy donors. Amplification used 60 Vbeta primers and 13 Jbeta primers. Method: immunoSEQ multiplex PCR; TCRdb's copy keeps in-frame clones and lacks some. The data contain 90,000 to 130,000 clones, about 80% of them seen just once; the ten biggest clones take up roughly an eighth. The specimen was PBMCs. These receptors were collected from a man aged 30-40 years in good health and CMV-seropositive.

This clone was seen more than once but under ten times. This chain joins TRBV6-5 and TRBJ2-2; 7 nucleotides line up with TRBD1. Germline V gives CDR1 MNHEY, CDR2 SVGAGI. The CDR3 runs to 14 residues. The J segment lost 7 bases and the V segment lost 5 bases, leaving 7 bases of the junction unmatched. The CDR3 region is CASSGPGGSGELFF. The CDR3 coding sequence is TGTGCCAGCAGTGGACCAGGGGGAAGCGGGGAGCTGTTTTTT.

The V call is TRBV19, the J call TRBJ1-4; TRBD1 is a possible D gene (5 bases). Germline V CDR1 and CDR2: LNHDA, SQIVND (reference sequence). V was shortened by 3 bases and J by 0 bases, with 8 bases between the two germline ends. The length of the CDR3 is 15 residues. DNA of the CDR3: TGTGCCAGTAGTATTGGGACTGCAACTAATGAAAAACTGTTTTTT. Translating gives CASSIGTATNEKLFF. Filled out from reference TRBV19 and TRBJ1-4, the complete variable domain reads DGGITQSPKYLFRKEGQNVTLSCEQNLNHDAMYWYRQDPGQGLRLIYYSQIVNDFQKGDIAEGYSVSREKKESFPLTVTSAQKNPTAFYLCASSIGTATNEKLFFGSGTQLSVL.

The V call is TRBV2, the J call TRBJ2-1, with a tentative D call TRBD2 (7 bases). CDR1 is SNHLY and CDR2 is FYNNEI in the germline V gene. The V end lost 6 bases, the J end lost 6 bases, and 18 bases lay between the germline ends. The CDR3 contains 15 residues. The CDR3 is CASRQGRGGSNEQFF. The CDR3 DNA follows: TGTGCCAGCAGGCAAGGGAGGGGGGGGAGCAATGAGCAGTTCTTC.

The count of this clone is one. CDR3 sequence: CASNQGYRGVITDTQYF. The CDR3 DNA reads TGTGCCAGCAACCAAGGATACAGGGGTGTTATCACAGATACGCAGTATTTT. This chain connects TRBV2 to TRBJ2-3, with 7 nucleotides matching TRBD1. V shed 7 bases and J 2 bases; nucleotides not matched to a gene: 15. The CDR3 runs 17 residues. Germline loops: CDR1 SNHLY, CDR2 FYNNEI.

V gene TRBV6-5 combines with J gene TRBJ2-3; TRBD2 is a possible D gene (7 bases). V dropped 8 bases and J dropped 6 bases, with 18 bases sitting between them. Germline assignment: CDR1 MNHEY and CDR2 SVGAGI. This CDR3 comprises 14 residues. CDR3: CASGLRGGEDTQYF. CDR3 nucleotides: TGTGCCAGCGGTTTGAGGGGGGGAGAGGATACGCAGTATTTT.

In DNA, the CDR3 is TGTGCCAGCAGAGAACAGGTTACCACTGAAGCTTTCTTT. Translation gives CASREQVTTEAFF. This chain connects TRBV28 to TRBJ1-1; D might be TRBD1 (5 bases). CDR1 MDHEN and CDR2 SYDVKM come from the germline V gene. The CDR3 is 13 amino acids. The V and J ends lost 6 bases and 4 bases respectively, with 12 bases between them.

The chain employs TRBV6-5 and TRBJ1-1, with D possibly matching TRBD1 (6 bases). Trimming pared 8 bases from V and 4 bases from J, leaving 14 bases between. The CDR3 is made up of 13 amino acids. Per the germline V gene, CDR1 is MNHEY and CDR2 is SVGAGI. The CDR3 here is CASCVQGGTEAFF. The CDR3, as DNA: TGTGCCAGCTGCGTACAGGGCGGCACTGAAGCTTTCTTT.

The chain combines TRBV7-2 with TRBJ2-7; a weak D match, TRBD2 (6 bases). With 7 bases removed from V and 9 bases from J, the gap between germline ends came to 25 bases. This CDR3 region has 15 residues. CDR1 is SGHTA, CDR2 FQGNSA, per germline. DNA for the CDR3: TGTGCCAGCACCATACCGGGACTCCCCATCTCTGCGCAGTACTTC. It translates to CASTIPGLPISAQYF.

The chain couples TRBV7-2 to TRBJ2-7; TRBD1 matches at 10 bases. Germline CDR1 and CDR2: SGHTA and FQGNSA. The CDR3 totals 16 residues. V lost 2 bases, J lost 1 base, and 5 bases stayed unmatched. In DNA form, the CDR3 reads TGTGCCAGCAGCTTATTCCCGGGACAGGGGTCCTACGAGCAGTACTTC. Amino acid sequence: CASSLFPGQGSYEQYF.

The rearrangement links TRBV4-3 to TRBJ1-4; TRBD1 matches at 7 bases. The CDR3 is 17 amino acids. The V segment lost 2 bases and the J segment 5 bases; nucleotides outside the gene matches: 11. Germline lookup yields CDR1 LGHNA and CDR2 YSLEER. The DNA of the CDR3 is TGCGCCAGCAGCCAATCCTGGTCCGGGACAGTGAATGAAAAACTGTTTTTT. Its translation is CASSQSWSGTVNEKLFF.

The CDR3 DNA reads TGTGCCTGGAGTCTCATAGGACAGGGCGTTCCAATGAACACTGAAGCTTTCTTT. It is translated as CAWSLIGQGVPMNTEAFF. The chain carries TRBV30 and TRBJ1-1; 8 bases map to TRBD1. Germline values: CDR1 GTSNPN, CDR2 SVGIG (reference sequence). V shed 2 bases and J 0 bases; nucleotides not matched to a gene: 14. The length of the CDR3 is 18 residues.

This rearrangement joins TRBV7-6 to TRBJ2-7; 8 nucleotides agree with TRBD2. Germline values: CDR1 SGHVS, CDR2 FNYEAQ. The length of the CDR3 is 18 residues. The junction had 19 bases not matched to a gene; V was cut back by 5 bases and J by 4 bases. CDR3 residues: CASSPHYPLAGGLYEQYF. For the CDR3, the DNA is TGTGCCAGCAGCCCCCACTACCCCCTCGCGGGGGGCCTTTACGAGCAGTACTTC.

The chain recombines TRBV6-6 with TRBJ2-7, with D possibly TRBD2 on 7 matching bases. This CDR3 comprises 15 residues. V was pared by 4 bases and J by 7 bases, with 20 bases between. Germline V gene data show CDR1 as MNHNY and CDR2 as SVGAGI (reference sequence). The CDR3 coding sequence is TGTGCCAGCAGTTCACTACGGGGGGCTTCGAAAGAGCAGTACTTC. Amino acid sequence: CASSSLRGASKEQYF.

The chain links TRBV6-4 to TRBJ2-3, with D perhaps matching TRBD1 (6 bases). Germline V gene lookup returns CDR1 MRHNA and CDR2 SNTAGT. The V and J ends lost 4 bases and 0 bases respectively, with 11 bases between them. This CDR3 comprises 15 residues. The CDR3 region is CASSAGQGSTDTQYF. The CDR3 bases are TGTGCCAGCAGTGCCGGGCAGGGGAGCACAGATACGCAGTATTTT.

The chain combines TRBV27 with TRBJ2-1; 10 bases align to TRBD2. The CDR3 has 18 amino acids. V gave up 3 bases and J gave up 0 bases; unmatched junction bases: 8. CDR1 is MNHEY and CDR2 is SMNVEV in the germline V gene (reference sequence). This CDR3 reads CASSFQTSGWSSYNEQFF. CDR3 nucleotide sequence: TGTGCCAGCAGTTTTCAGACTAGCGGGTGGAGCTCCTACAATGAGCAGTTCTTC.

The chain couples TRBV7-9 to TRBJ2-6; D ambiguous. Per the germline V gene, CDR1 is SEHNR and CDR2 is FQNEAQ (reference sequence). This CDR3 spans 16 amino acids. Trimming took 5 bases from V and 0 from J, leaving 11 bases between them. CDR3 in DNA: TGTGCCAGCAGCCCGAGGTTTCTCTCTGGGGCCAACGTCCTGACTTTC. Amino acids: CASSPRFLSGANVLTF.

The chain uses TRBV4-3 and TRBJ1-2, with 12 bases matching TRBD1. The V and J ends lost 3 bases and 3 bases, in that order; junction bases with no gene match: 11. CDR3 length: 18 amino acids. Germline CDR1 reads LGHNA; CDR2 reads YSLEER. In nucleotides, the CDR3 is TGCGCCAGCAGCCAGTCCCCGGGACAGGGGGCAATGGACTATGGCTACACCTTC. It codes for CASSQSPGQGAMDYGYTF.

As for this clone: This CDR3 is also generated by other DNA sequences in the sample. J is TRBJ2-2 and V is TRBV4-3; 9 bases line up with TRBD1. Germline values: CDR1 LGHNA, CDR2 YSLEER. The CDR3 totals 15 residues. Unmatched junction bases numbered 0, after V lost 3 bases and J lost 1 base. The CDR3 bases are TGCGCCAGCAGCCAGGACAGGGGGAACACCGGGGAGCTGTTTTTT. This translates into CASSQDRGNTGELFF.

V gene TRBV27 combines with J gene TRBJ1-2, with a tentative D call TRBD1 (6 bases). In germline, CDR1 is MNHEY, CDR2 SMNVEV (reference sequence). The CDR3 is made up of 13 amino acids. The V end was cut by 6 bases, the J end by 2 bases, with 10 bases between. The CDR3, as DNA: TGTGCCAGCAGACTCCAGGGGAACTATGGCTACACCTTC. It is translated as CASRLQGNYGYTF.

J is TRBJ1-3 and V is TRBV12-5; D is undetermined. CDR1 LGHNT and CDR2 FRNRAP come from the germline V gene. V lost 5 bases to trimming and J lost 0 bases, with 20 bases between them. CDR3 length equals 18 residues. CDR3 nucleotides: TGTGCTAGTGGTCGTACATTGTCCAACAGCCTCTCTGGAAACACCATATATTTT. This codes for CASGRTLSNSLSGNTIYF.

This sequence joins TRBV9 and TRBJ1-1; a weak D match, TRBD1 (5 bases). V gave up 3 bases and J gave up 0 bases, with 6 bases separating them. CDR1 and CDR2 (germline): SGDLS, YYNGEE. This CDR3 is built from 13 residues. CDR3 nucleotides: TGTGCCAGCAGCGGGGGGGTGAACACTGAAGCTTTCTTT. Protein product: CASSGGVNTEAFF.

This clone occurred a few times. V usage is TRBV9 and J usage is TRBJ2-5; 10 positions match TRBD2. The CDR3 totals 16 residues. Per germline, CDR1 SGDLS and CDR2 YYNGEE. Trimming cost V 4 bases and J 5 bases; bases outside gene matches: 11. The CDR3 reads CASSPGGGLARETQYF. The DNA for the CDR3 is TGTGCCAGCAGCCCCGGGGGGGGACTAGCGCGGGAGACCCAGTACTTC.

V is TRBV11-3 and J is TRBJ2-5; D unclear. Trimming took 5 bases from V and 1 from J, leaving 8 bases between them. The germline V gene encodes CDR1 SGHNT and CDR2 YENEEA. The CDR3 has 13 amino acids. The CDR3 reads CASSGASQETQYF. In DNA form, the CDR3 reads TGTGCCAGCAGCGGAGCGAGCCAAGAGACCCAGTACTTC.

The table lists this clone with a few counts. V is TRBV27 and J is TRBJ1-2; D gene unclear. Trimming cost V 5 bases and J 4 bases, with 14 bases left between them. Germline V gene data show CDR1 as MNHEY and CDR2 as SMNVEV (reference sequence). CDR3 length: 14 amino acids. CDR3 region: CASSPSTVSYGYTF. In nucleotides, the CDR3 is TGTGCCAGCAGTCCCTCTACAGTCTCCTATGGCTACACCTTC.

V is TRBV11-3 and J is TRBJ2-5, with TRBD2 identical over 7 bases. This CDR3 is built from 16 residues. CDR1 SGHNT and CDR2 YENEEA come from the germline V gene. V lost 5 bases and J lost 5; bases outside the gene matches: 14. The CDR3 loop is CASSQDRGDVRETQYF. The CDR3 nucleotides are TGTGCCAGCAGCCAGGACCGGGGGGACGTCCGGGAGACCCAGTACTTC.